These 26 T cell receptor beta chains came from one sample sequenced in a study of cytomegalovirus exposure and HLA in healthy donors. PCR used 60 Vbeta primers and 13 Jbeta primers. Using immunoSEQ multiplex PCR, the repertoire was profiled, and TCRdb retains in-frame clones only, with some absent. The sample has around 200,000 clones, 70% to 85% seen once. Sequences were obtained from PBMCs. The receptors were sampled from a man in his forties or fifties in good health and CMV-seronegative.

This chain links TRBV19 with TRBJ2-1; D is perhaps TRBD1 (6 bases). The CDR3 consists of 16 residues. Trimming shortened V by 5 bases and J by 3 bases, and 17 bases separated the two germline ends. Germline V gives CDR1 LNHDA, CDR2 SQIVND (reference sequence). CDR3 protein: CASSPIRTAYYNEQFF. For the CDR3, the DNA is TGTGCCAGTAGTCCAATAAGGACAGCTTACTACAATGAGCAGTTCTTC.

The rearrangement joins TRBV27 to TRBJ1-1, with unresolved D. V lost 0 bases and J lost 0, with 8 bases in between. CDR3 size: 15 residues. Germline lookup yields CDR1 MNHEY and CDR2 SMNVEV (reference sequence). The CDR3 protein is CASSLSDNLNTEAFF. CDR3 nucleotide sequence: TGTGCCAGCAGTTTATCTGACAACTTGAACACTGAAGCTTTCTTT.

This clone has just one count. The DNA for the CDR3 is TGCGCCAGCAGCTTAAGCGGAGGTGGGGCAGATACGCAGTATTTT. Translation: CASSLSGGGADTQYF. The V call is TRBV5-1, the J call TRBJ2-3; weak D call: TRBD2 (5 bases). Germline V gives CDR1 SGHRS, CDR2 YFSETQ. The V and J ends lost 2 bases and 4 bases respectively, with 14 bases between them. CDR3 length: 15 residues.

Notes on this clone: The same CDR3 is also encoded by other DNA sequences in this sample. J is TRBJ1-1 and V is TRBV7-9; D is undetermined. Deletions cut 1 base from V and 1 base from J, with 7 bases between. The CDR3 has 14 residues. Looked up from germline, CDR1 is SEHNR and CDR2 is FQNEAQ (reference sequence). CDR3 loop: CASSLVAENTEAFF. The CDR3 DNA reads TGTGCCAGCAGCTTAGTAGCGGAGAACACTGAAGCTTTCTTT.

The chain is built from TRBV11-3 and TRBJ2-5, with 7 bases aligning to TRBD2. Germline assignment: CDR1 SGHNT and CDR2 YENEEA. This CDR3 is built from 16 residues. Unmatched junction bases numbered 8, after V lost 0 bases and J lost 4 bases. The CDR3 DNA follows: TGTGCCAGCAGCTTAGATGGTGGGTCGGGAGGAGAGACCCAGTACTTC. Its protein product is CASSLDGGSGGETQYF.

The chain joins TRBV6-5 to TRBJ1-1, with D possibly TRBD1 on 6 matching bases. V was shortened by 0 bases and J by 3 bases, with 8 bases between the two germline ends. The CDR3 is 14 residues long. CDR1 and CDR2 from the germline V gene are MNHEY and SVGAGI. The CDR3 here is CASSYSYRDTEAFF. CDR3 in DNA: TGTGCCAGCAGTTACTCTTACAGGGACACTGAAGCTTTCTTT.

This clone has only a few counts. This chain uses TRBV28 with TRBJ2-7; D remains ambiguous. The CDR3 runs to 13 residues. Germline values: CDR1 MDHEN, CDR2 SYDVKM. Trimming stripped 6 bases from V and 0 bases from J, with 9 bases between. The chain's CDR3 is CASSPISSYEQYF. The CDR3 DNA follows: TGTGCCAGCAGCCCAATTAGCTCCTACGAGCAGTACTTC.

The V call is TRBV5-6, the J call TRBJ2-5, with D hard to call. The DNA end lines up better with TRBJ2-7; the J call may be wrong. The CDR3 extends over 12 amino acids. The germline CDR1 and CDR2 sequences are SGHDT and YYEEEE. The CDR3 sequence: CASSLDLYEQYF. CDR3 nucleotides: TGTGCCAGCAGCTTGGACCTCTACGAGCAGTACTTC.

The chain uses TRBV29-1 and TRBJ2-7; 7 bases are shared with TRBD1. Germline assignment: CDR1 SQVTM and CDR2 ANQGSEA. The CDR3 sequence is 13 residues long. Losses at the gene ends were 7 bases for V and 2 bases for J; bases not matched to a gene: 8. This CDR3 reads CSAGTEITYEQYF. In nucleotides, the CDR3 is TGCAGCGCTGGGACAGAGATCACCTACGAGCAGTACTTC.

V usage is TRBV19 and J usage is TRBJ1-2; tentative D call: TRBD1 (6 bases). Trimming took 2 bases from V and 7 from J, leaving 11 bases between them. The CDR3 extends over 13 amino acids. Germline values: CDR1 LNHDA, CDR2 SQIVND (reference sequence). The CDR3 here is CASSITDRPGYTF. The CDR3 region has the DNA TGTGCCAGTAGTATAACCGACAGGCCTGGCTACACCTTC. Looking up the rest from reference TRBV19 and TRBJ1-2 gives the full variable domain: DGGITQSPKYLFRKEGQNVTLSCEQNLNHDAMYWYRQDPGQGLRLIYYSQIVNDFQKGDIAEGYSVSREKKESFPLTVTSAQKNPTAFYLCASSITDRPGYTFGSGTRLTVV.

The chain links TRBV4-2 to TRBJ2-2; D might be TRBD2 (5 bases). Germline CDR1 reads LGHNA; CDR2 reads YNFKEQ. V lost 4 bases to trimming and J lost 4 bases, with 10 bases between them. The length of the CDR3 is 14 residues. CDR3 sequence: CASSPGMVTGELFF. The CDR3 DNA sequence: TGTGCCAGCAGCCCGGGGATGGTCACCGGGGAGCTGTTTTTT.

This clone was seen more than once but under ten times. The V and J genes are TRBV6-6 and TRBJ2-1; maybe TRBD2 (5 bases). With 2 bases removed from V and 12 bases from J, the gap between germline ends came to 14 bases. There are 13 residues in the CDR3. The germline V gene encodes CDR1 MNHNY and CDR2 SVGAGI (reference sequence). The CDR3 reads CASSYAREGGQFF. In DNA, the CDR3 is TGTGCCAGCAGTTACGCCCGCGAGGGTGGGCAGTTCTTC.

V usage is TRBV11-3 and J usage is TRBJ1-1, with 12 bases that match TRBD1. The CDR3 covers 17 residues. With 1 base clipped from V and 2 bases from J, the junction kept 5 bases outside the gene matches. Germline CDR1 and CDR2: SGHNT and YENEEA. CDR3 DNA sequence: TGTGCCAGCAGCTTAGGGGGACAGGGGGCAATAAACACTGAAGCTTTCTTT. This codes for CASSLGGQGAINTEAFF.

The gene calls are TRBV18 and TRBJ1-1; D may be TRBD1 (5 bases). V was shortened by 2 bases and J by 4 bases, with 17 bases between the two germline ends. CDR1 is KGHSH and CDR2 is LQKENI in the germline V gene. CDR3 size: 16 residues. The CDR3 reads CASSPAGRYVSTEAFF. The CDR3, as DNA: TGTGCCAGCTCACCAGCAGGGAGGTATGTGAGCACTGAAGCTTTCTTT. The full variable domain, its missing parts supplied by reference TRBV18 and TRBJ1-1, is NAGVMQNPRHLVRRRGQEARLRCSPMKGHSHVYWYRQLPEEGLKFMVYLQKENIIDESGMPKERFSAEFPKEGPSILRIQQVVRGDSAAYFCASSPAGRYVSTEAFFGQGTRLTVV.

The chain employs TRBV27 and TRBJ1-1; weak D call: TRBD1 (6 bases). V was trimmed by 5 bases and J by 6 bases, leaving 13 bases between them. The CDR3 totals 13 residues. Germline V lookup: CDR1 MNHEY, CDR2 SMNVEV (reference sequence). CDR3 DNA: TGTGCCAGCAGTCCACAGGGAACTTCTGAAGCTTTCTTT. It specifies CASSPQGTSEAFF.

This clone occurred a few times. The CDR3 DNA sequence: TGCGCCAGCAGCTTGGGTGGGACACCGAAAGAGACCCAGTACTTC. As protein: CASSLGGTPKETQYF. V and J are TRBV5-1 and TRBJ2-5; weak D call: TRBD1 (6 bases). This CDR3 is 15 amino acids long. The germline V and J ends were trimmed by 0 bases and 3 bases, with 12 bases remaining between them. Germline CDR1 is SGHRS and CDR2 is YFSETQ.

V gene TRBV30 combines with J gene TRBJ2-1; the match to TRBD2 covers 8 bases. CDR3 size: 20 residues. CDR1 is GTSNPN, CDR2 SVGIG, per germline (reference sequence). With V trimmed by 2 bases and J by 0 bases, 18 bases remained unmatched. The DNA for the CDR3 is TGTGCCTGGAGTCCCCCCCGCCTTATAGCGGGACTACCCTCCTACAATGAGCAGTTCTTC. This encodes CAWSPPRLIAGLPSYNEQFF. The full variable domain, with the rest looked up from reference TRBV30 and TRBJ2-1, is SQTIHQWPATLVQPVGSPLSLECTVEGTSNPNLYWYRQAAGRGLQLLFYSVGIGQISSEVPQNLSASRPQDRQFILSSKKLLLSDSGFYLCAWSPPRLIAGLPSYNEQFFGPGTRLTVL.

V usage is TRBV4-2 and J usage is TRBJ2-5; 8 bases map to TRBD1. The end of the DNA is better explained by TRBJ2-7, so the J call may be wrong. The CDR3 is 16 residues long. The germline V gene encodes CDR1 LGHNA and CDR2 YNFKEQ. The CDR3 DNA reads as TGTGCCAGCAGCCAAGTTTCAGGGGGCGCCACCCACGAGCAGTACTTC. It is translated as CASSQVSGGATHEQYF.

The chain recombines TRBV5-1 with TRBJ2-6; D unclear. V was trimmed by 0 bases and J by 1 base, leaving 8 bases between them. The CDR3 has 16 residues. CDR1 is SGHRS and CDR2 is YFSETQ in the germline V gene. CDR3 region: CASSLGEVSGANVLTF. The DNA for the CDR3 is TGCGCCAGCAGCTTGGGCGAAGTGTCTGGGGCCAACGTCCTGACTTTC.

To note about this clone: One end of the junction is discordant with germline, which a read error may explain. The V and J genes are TRBV18 and TRBJ2-3, with 10 bases identical to TRBD1. Germline CDR1 reads KGHSH; CDR2 reads LQKENI. This CDR3 has 15 residues. The CDR3 spells CASSQTGQGTDTQYF. The CDR3 DNA is TGTGCCAGCTCGCAGACGGGACAGGGGACAGATACACAGTATTTT.

This chain links TRBV27 with TRBJ1-3; possible D gene TRBD1, 5 bases. Germline V lookup: CDR1 MNHEY, CDR2 SMNVEV (reference sequence). The CDR3 length is 15 residues. Trimming removed 3 bases at V and 0 bases at J, with 9 bases between. CDR3 amino acids: CASSLGGGSGNTIYF. The CDR3 DNA reads TGTGCCAGCAGTTTGGGCGGGGGCTCTGGAAACACCATATATTTT.

This sequence joins TRBV5-1 and TRBJ2-3; D perhaps matches TRBD2 (5 bases). V was pared by 6 bases and J by 2 bases, with 16 bases between. The CDR3 is 15 amino acids. Germline lookup yields CDR1 SGHRS and CDR2 YFSETQ. The CDR3 nucleotides are TGCGCCAGCAATCCCTCACTAGTTTCCACAGATACGCAGTATTTT. Translating gives CASNPSLVSTDTQYF.

The V call is TRBV7-3, the J call TRBJ2-7, with 10 bases that match TRBD2. CDR3 length: 16 residues. J lost 7 bases, V lost 0 bases, and 9 bases had no gene match. Looked up from germline, CDR1 is SGHTA and CDR2 is FQGTGA. The CDR3 loop reads CASSLTPAGGPREQYF. The CDR3 coding sequence is TGTGCCAGCAGCTTAACGCCAGCGGGAGGGCCCCGGGAGCAGTACTTC.

The CDR3 is CASSFRQVYGYTF. CDR3 coding DNA: TGTGCCAGCAGTTTTCGGCAGGTCTATGGCTACACCTTC. This sequence joins TRBV28 and TRBJ1-2; D remains ambiguous. The CDR3 covers 13 residues. CDR1 is MDHEN, CDR2 SYDVKM, per germline. The V end was cut by 3 bases, the J end by 4 bases, with 9 bases between.

V and J are TRBV28 and TRBJ1-2; no firm D call. V lost 6 bases, J lost 6 bases, and 14 bases lay in between. CDR3 length equals 13 residues. Germline lookup yields CDR1 MDHEN and CDR2 SYDVKM. CDR3 sequence reads: CASSLTGKNGYTF. CDR3 in DNA: TGTGCCAGCAGCCTGACGGGAAAGAATGGCTACACCTTC.

The chain recombines TRBV30 with TRBJ2-4; D is unresolved. CDR3 length equals 17 residues. Trimming pared 4 bases from V and 0 bases from J, leaving 19 bases between. Germline-derived CDR1 and CDR2 are GTSNPN and SVGIG (reference sequence). The CDR3 here is CAWTQGGWSLAKNIQYF. The DNA of the CDR3 is TGTGCCTGGACCCAAGGCGGCTGGTCACTAGCCAAAAACATTCAGTACTTC.